One T cell receptor (beta chain) is described in this entry. Its antigen has not been determined. No much larger clone is present one base from it, and per-base qualities are unavailable. Trimming removed 0 bases from V and 3 bases from J, leaving 12 bases between the germline ends. The CDR3, cysteine through valine, is 14 amino acids long. Kept here is only the CDR3 DNA, which spans 42 bases and is read in frame from base 1. The germline V gene specifies SQVTM as CDR1 and ANQGSEA as CDR2. The immunoSEQ assay amplified TCRB CDR3 regions from 1.5 to 2.5 micrograms of genomic DNA, or from all available DNA when less than that amount was available. The multiplex PCR employed 60 forward primers targeting TCR V beta segments and 13 reverse primers targeting J beta segments. To estimate reads per starting template, synthetic control templates were spiked into each sample at limiting dilution. The Illumina HiSeq System generated 87 bp sequencing reads. Per the authors' processing: PCR and sequencing errors were removed by a nearest neighbor algorithm that merged closely related sequences. TCR overlap was defined as the percentage of unique tumor TCR beta sequences that were also present in the same patient's peripheral blood. The table was pulled from immuneACCESS by TCRdb, which kept in-frame rearrangements only. Such tables lose some clones; where checked, under half of the loss comes from unresolved V genes, and the rest has no known cause. The V and J calls and clone size come from that table; D and trimming were worked out from the DNA. This sample is represented by 65,000 to 90,000 clones; about 80% of them were singletons. The biggest ten clones account for roughly 2.2% of the sample.

Selection of patients required sufficient residual fresh-frozen tumor tissue and over two years of available survival data. An isocitrate dehydrogenase mutation was not carried by any of the glioblastoma patients, although molecular status was otherwise variable. PBMC were collected before vaccination, two weeks after the third vaccination, and at tumor progression when it occurred. The Qiagen DNeasy Blood extraction Kit was used for extraction of genomic DNA. The source of the sample is a study of glioma-infiltrating T cells after dendritic cell vaccination (dated by TCRdb to between 2015 and 2016). A note on the overall study: Of the approximately 15 glioblastoma patients in the cohort, all drawn from Phase I and II dendritic cell vaccination trials, 9 were newly diagnosed and 6 had recurrent disease. Between 2003 and 2012, the patients were given dendritic cell vaccination pulsed with autologous tumor lysate. To make the vaccine, monocyte-derived dendritic cells were cultured for 7 to 8 days with IL-4 and GM-CSF and then pulsed overnight with autologous tumor lysate. Each patient got three intradermal injections of the dendritic cell vaccine, spaced at biweekly intervals, in the arm below the axilla. In glioblastoma patients vaccinated with dendritic cells, deep sequencing of TCR beta CDR3 regions served to measure the amount of tumor-infiltrating lymphocytes and to compare repertoires between tumor and blood. TCR sequencing metrics, including TIL content and tumor-blood repertoire overlap, were correlated with survival after dendritic cell vaccination.

The full study reports these points: The cohort was small and heterogeneous, and full blood and tumor sets were available for few patients, with initial-recurrent tumor pairs available for even fewer patients. The TCR overlap response model with three groups was called speculative and said to need prospective validation. After dendritic cell vaccination, a higher estimated pretreatment TIL content predicted longer time to progression and longer overall survival. TCR clonality showed no direct relationship with survival, which suggests that a diverse polyclonal response may matter.

The sequences come from blood, collected before dendritic cell vaccination. The chain uses TRBV29-1 and TRBJ2-7, with no reliable assignment of the D segment. The source of this sequence is a human donor with glioblastoma. The CDR3 is CSVEDWVRYYEQYV. The DNA sequence is as follows: TGCAGCGTTGAAGACTGGGTTCGGTACTACGAGCAGTACGTC.